This TCR beta chain was captured by sequencing in a study of neurological immune-mediated disorders. Study observations and caveats: None of the CDR3 amino acid sequences in expanded clones turned up in more than one subject, which points to private repertoires in all groups. Falling below healthy controls, multiple sclerosis showed the least TCR clonal expansion, while HTLV-1-associated myelopathy showed the most.

This clonotype was seen repeatedly, ten times or more. Its specificity is not known. The time point here: longitudinal time-point 1 (baseline). TCRdb fed the 5' RACE reads into MiXCR, producing one record per CDR3 protein. The table lists tens of thousands of distinct CDR3 sequences, approximately 14% of them singletons. CDR1 and CDR2 from the germline V gene are SQVTM and ANQGSEA. Trimming cost V 1 base and J 4 bases, with 13 bases left between them. The CDR3 extends over 14 amino acids. What was sequenced was PBMCs. The origin of this receptor is a female donor with HTLV-1-associated myelopathy (HAM/TSP). The chain combines TRBV29-1 with TRBJ1-2; D gene ambiguous. The CDR3 DNA is TGCAGCGTTGAAGGGCAGGTCTCGAGCTATGGCTACACCTTC. Protein sequence: CSVEGQVSSYGYTF.